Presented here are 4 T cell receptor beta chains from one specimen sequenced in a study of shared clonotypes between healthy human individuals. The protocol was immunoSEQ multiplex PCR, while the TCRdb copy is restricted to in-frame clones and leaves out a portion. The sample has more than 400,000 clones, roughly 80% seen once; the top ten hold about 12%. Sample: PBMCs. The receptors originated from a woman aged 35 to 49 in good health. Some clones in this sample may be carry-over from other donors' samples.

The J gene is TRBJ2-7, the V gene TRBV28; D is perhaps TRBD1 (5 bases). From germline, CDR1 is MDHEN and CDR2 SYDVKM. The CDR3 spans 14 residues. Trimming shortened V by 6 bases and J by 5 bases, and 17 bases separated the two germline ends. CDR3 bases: TGTGCCAGCAGCAGTATATCAGGGTCCCACGAGCAGTACTTC. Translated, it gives CASSSISGSHEQYF.

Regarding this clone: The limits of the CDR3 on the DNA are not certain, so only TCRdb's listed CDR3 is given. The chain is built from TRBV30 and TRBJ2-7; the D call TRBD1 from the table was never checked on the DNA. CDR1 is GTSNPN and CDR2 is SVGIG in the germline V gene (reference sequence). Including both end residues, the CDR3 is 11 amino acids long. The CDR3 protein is CAWGPGTHTTF.

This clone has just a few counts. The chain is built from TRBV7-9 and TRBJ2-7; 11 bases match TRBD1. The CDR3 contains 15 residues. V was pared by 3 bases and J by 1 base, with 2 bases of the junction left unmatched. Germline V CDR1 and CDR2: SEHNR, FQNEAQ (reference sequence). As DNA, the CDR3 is TGTGCCAGCAGCTTGGGACAGGGGGTTTCCTACGAGCAGTACTTC. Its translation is CASSLGQGVSYEQYF.

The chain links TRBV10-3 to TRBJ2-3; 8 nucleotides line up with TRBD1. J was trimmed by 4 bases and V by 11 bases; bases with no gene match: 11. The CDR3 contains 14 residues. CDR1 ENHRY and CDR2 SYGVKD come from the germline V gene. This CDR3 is CAAGNDRGADTQYF. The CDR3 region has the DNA TGTGCCGCCGGGAATGACAGGGGTGCAGATACGCAGTATTTT.